This T cell receptor (beta chain) was sequenced during a study of T-cell memory formation after mild COVID-19. Study-level information: Among the donors, TCR clusters were largely specific to each donor. Findings of the study overall: Shrinking CD4+ clones were chiefly CM and EM; CD8+ ones were chiefly EMRA. A second wave expanding day 15 to 37 was CD4+-biased; contracting clones were balanced.

A word on this clonotype: Its antigen is currently unknown.

Between the trimmed V and J ends, which lost 5 bases and 2 bases, there was a span of 16 bases. Germline assignment: CDR1 SQVTM and CDR2 ANQGSEA. CDR3 size: 15 residues. Sample barcodes and UMIs were carried by the TCR alpha and TCR beta cDNA libraries that 5'RACE generated with constant-segment primers. TCRdb ran MiXCR on the 5' RACE reads and lists one entry per CDR3 protein. The table records roughly 550,000 distinct CDR3 sequences, roughly 21% of them present only once. The chain carries TRBV29-1 and TRBJ1-5, with D unresolved. Input material: PBMCs or a T cell subset sorted from them (not recorded which). This sequence was found in an adult woman who had mild COVID-19 (a few samples of this study predate the infection). Cell type and time point are not known. CDR3 nucleotide sequence: TGCAGCGTTCTCGGGTCCGGTGGCGGCAATCAGCCCCAGCATTTT. It codes for CSVLGSGGGNQPQHF.